This T cell receptor beta chain is from a study of T cell therapy after organ transplantation. Clones were sequenced by immunoSEQ multiplex PCR, and TCRdb holds only the in-frame ones, with some missing. The repertoire holds 15,000 to 20,000 clones, with 81% as singletons. Germline assignment: CDR1 SGHAT and CDR2 FQNNGV. Trimming took off 0 bases at V and 1 base at J, with 16 bases between the two ends. CDR3 length: 17 residues. As concerns this clone: Its specificity is not known.

This sample's time point: 4-8 weeks after completion of therapy. The sequencing used CD8+ T cells from blood, collected after autologous CMV-specific T cell therapy. The TCR was taken from a human patient who had received a solid organ transplant and had CMV disease. Some T cells may be supplied by the graft donor. The chain is built from TRBV11-2 and TRBJ2-7; no clear D gene. The CDR3 reads CASSLEATQAGSYEQYF. CDR3 sequence (DNA): TGTGCCAGCAGCTTAGAAGCAACACAAGCAGGTTCCTACGAGCAGTACTTC.